Listed here are 3 T cell receptor beta chains from one sample, sequenced in a study of blood T cell repertoires in COVID-19. Data came from immunoSEQ multiplex PCR; TCRdb stores just in-frame clones and leaves some out. The repertoire holds around 100,000 clones, with about 85% as singletons. The sample comprised peripheral blood. These receptors all stem from a man aged 45-65 years with acute or convalescent COVID-19.

V gene TRBV19 combines with J gene TRBJ1-4; D not resolved. Germline V CDR1 and CDR2: LNHDA, SQIVND (reference sequence). The CDR3 runs 13 residues. V shed 2 bases and J shed 8 bases, with 9 bases lying between them. DNA for the CDR3: TGTGCCAGTAGTATACTGGGCAAAGAAAAACTGTTTTTT. It translates to CASSILGKEKLFF.

This clone has only a few counts. The chain carries TRBV6-5 and TRBJ1-6; the match to TRBD1 covers 10 bases. V lost 6 bases to trimming and J lost 7 bases; unmatched junction nucleotides: 3. Germline-derived CDR1 and CDR2 are MNHEY and SVGAGI. This CDR3 is 14 amino acids long. As DNA, the CDR3 is TGTGCCAGCAGAGGGACAGGGGCGAATTCACCCCTCCACTTT. Encoded protein: CASRGTGANSPLHF.

This chain joins TRBV4-1 and TRBJ1-5; the D gene is possibly TRBD1 (5 bases). CDR1 is MGHRA and CDR2 is YSYEKL in the germline V gene. Deletions cut 0 bases from V and 6 bases from J, with 15 bases between. CDR3 size: 16 residues. The CDR3 DNA is TGCGCCAGCAGCCAAGATGACAGCGCTTTGGGTCAGCCCCAGCATTTT. This encodes CASSQDDSALGQPQHF.